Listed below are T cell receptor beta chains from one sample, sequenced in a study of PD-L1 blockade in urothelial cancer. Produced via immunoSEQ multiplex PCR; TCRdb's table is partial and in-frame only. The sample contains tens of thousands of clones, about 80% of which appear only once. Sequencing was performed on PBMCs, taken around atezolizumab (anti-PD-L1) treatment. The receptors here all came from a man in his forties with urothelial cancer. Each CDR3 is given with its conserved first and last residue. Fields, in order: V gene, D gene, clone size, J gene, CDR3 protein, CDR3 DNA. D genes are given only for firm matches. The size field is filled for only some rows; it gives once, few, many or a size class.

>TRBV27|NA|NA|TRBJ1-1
CASSLSGSTEAFF
TGTGCCAGCAGTTTATCCGGGTCCACTGAAGCTTTCTTT
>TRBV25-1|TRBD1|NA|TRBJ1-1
CASSPGTGIVNTEAFF
TGTGCCAGCAGTCCCGGGACAGGGATAGTGAACACTGAAGCTTTCTTT
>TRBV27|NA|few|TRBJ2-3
CASSYSQASTDTQYF
TGTGCCAGCAGTTATTCGCAGGCTAGCACAGATACGCAGTATTTT
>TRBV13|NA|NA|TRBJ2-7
CASSLVGQPYEQYF
TGTGCCAGCAGCTTAGTTGGGCAGCCCTACGAGCAGTACTTC
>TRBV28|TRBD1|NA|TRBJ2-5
CASSSPGQGTETQYF
TGTGCCAGCAGTTCCCCGGGACAGGGGACGGAGACCCAGTACTTC
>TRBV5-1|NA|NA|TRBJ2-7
CASSLDGAGANEQYF
TGCGCCAGCAGCTTGGATGGGGCAGGAGCGAACGAGCAGTACTTC
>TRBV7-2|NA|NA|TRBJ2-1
CASSFMTGEQFF
TGTGCCAGCAGCTTTATGACCGGGGAGCAGTTCTTC
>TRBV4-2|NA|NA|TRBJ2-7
CASSQDSSPDYEQYF
TGTGCCAGCAGCCAAGATTCGAGCCCTGACTACGAGCAGTACTTC
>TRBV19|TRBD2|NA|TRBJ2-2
CATSGSVTGELFF
TGTGCCACTAGCGGGAGTGTTACCGGGGAGCTGTTTTTT
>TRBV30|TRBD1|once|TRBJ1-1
CAWSEAGGMRAFF
TGTGCCTGGAGTGAGGCAGGGGGGATGAGAGCTTTCTTT
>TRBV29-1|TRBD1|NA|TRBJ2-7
CSVRDRAYEQYF
TGCAGCGTCCGGGACAGGGCCTACGAGCAGTACTTC
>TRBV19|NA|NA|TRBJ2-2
CASIDGEGTGELFF
TGTGCCAGTATCGACGGAGAGGGCACCGGGGAGCTGTTTTTT
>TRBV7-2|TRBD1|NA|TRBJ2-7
CASSNPLETGVVEQYF
TGTGCCAGCAGCAACCCCCTGGAGACAGGGGTGGTCGAGCAGTACTTC
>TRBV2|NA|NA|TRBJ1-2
CASSPLAGFYGYTF
TGTGCCAGCAGCCCCCTGGCGGGGTTCTATGGCTACACCTTC
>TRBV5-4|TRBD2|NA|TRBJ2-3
CASSLGLAGMADTQYF
TGTGCCAGCAGCTTGGGGCTAGCGGGCATGGCAGATACGCAGTATTTT
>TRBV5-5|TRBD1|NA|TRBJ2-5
CASSSIQGARGTQYF
TGTGCCAGCAGCTCCATTCAGGGGGCACGTGGGACCCAGTACTTC
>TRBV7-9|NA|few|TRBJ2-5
CAVGGQETQYF
TGTGCCGTGGGGGGCCAAGAGACCCAGTACTTC
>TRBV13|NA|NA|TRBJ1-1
CASSSDSYPDTEAFF
TGTGCCAGCAGCTCCGACAGCTACCCCGACACTGAAGCTTTCTTT
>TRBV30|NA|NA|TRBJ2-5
CAWSPQETQYF
TGTGCCTGGAGTCCGCAAGAGACCCAGTACTTC
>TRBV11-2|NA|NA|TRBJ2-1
CASSLGVSSARYNEQFF
TGTGCCAGCAGCTTAGGGGTGTCTAGCGCCCGGTACAATGAGCAGTTCTTC
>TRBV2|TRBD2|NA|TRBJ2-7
CASSGGLYEQYF
TGTGCCAGCAGTGGGGGACTATACGAGCAGTACTTC
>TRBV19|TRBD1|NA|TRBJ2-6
CASTLSGQGFSGANVLTF
TGTGCCAGTACTCTCTCCGGACAGGGGTTTTCTGGGGCCAACGTCCTGACTTTC
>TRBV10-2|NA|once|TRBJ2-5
CASSAGIEETQYF
TGCGCCAGCAGTGCGGGAATTGAAGAGACCCAGTACTTC
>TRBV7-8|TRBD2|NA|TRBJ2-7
CASSYLAGSGYEQYF
TGTGCCAGCAGCTACTTAGCGGGGTCGGGGTACGAGCAGTACTTC
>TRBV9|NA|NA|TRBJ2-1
CASSVRGGRFDSYNEQFF
TGTGCCAGCAGCGTGAGAGGGGGTAGATTCGACTCCTACAATGAGCAGTTCTTC
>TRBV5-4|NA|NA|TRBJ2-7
CASSKSRDEQYF
TGTGCCAGCAGCAAAAGTCGGGACGAGCAGTACTTC
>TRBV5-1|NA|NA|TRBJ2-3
CASILQLARDSADTQYF
TGCGCCAGCATCCTACAGTTAGCGCGGGACAGCGCAGATACGCAGTATTTT
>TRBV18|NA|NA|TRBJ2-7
CASSPPTLLQGNYEQYF
TGTGCCAGCTCACCACCAACTCTTCTCCAGGGAAACTACGAGCAGTACTTC
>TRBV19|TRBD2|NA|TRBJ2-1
CASTSGLAGALGQFF
TGTGCCAGTACCTCGGGACTAGCGGGAGCCCTTGGGCAGTTCTTC
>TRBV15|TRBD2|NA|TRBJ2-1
CATSRDWTSGGYNEQFF
TGTGCCACCAGCAGAGATTGGACTAGCGGGGGCTACAATGAGCAGTTCTTC
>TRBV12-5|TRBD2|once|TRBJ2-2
CASGFGGRAETGELFF
TGTGCTAGTGGTTTCGGCGGGAGGGCCGAAACCGGGGAGCTGTTTTTT
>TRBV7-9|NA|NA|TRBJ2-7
CASRPSRGRISEQYF
TGTGCCAGCAGACCCAGCAGGGGAAGGATATCCGAGCAGTACTTC
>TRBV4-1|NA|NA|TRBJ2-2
CASSHPGQNTGELFF
TGCGCCAGCAGCCACCCAGGGCAGAACACCGGGGAGCTGTTTTTT
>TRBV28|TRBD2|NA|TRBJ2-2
CASSSVAGGPTGELFF
TGTGCCAGCAGTTCGGTGGCGGGAGGGCCAACCGGGGAGCTGTTTTTT
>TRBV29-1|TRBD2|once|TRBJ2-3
CSVPTPGGGTDTQYF
TGCAGCGTACCTACTCCGGGAGGGGGCACAGATACGCAGTATTTT
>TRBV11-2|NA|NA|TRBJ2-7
CASSPQVVQGKRYEQYF
TGTGCCAGCAGCCCCCAGGTCGTGCAGGGTAAAAGATACGAGCAGTACTTC